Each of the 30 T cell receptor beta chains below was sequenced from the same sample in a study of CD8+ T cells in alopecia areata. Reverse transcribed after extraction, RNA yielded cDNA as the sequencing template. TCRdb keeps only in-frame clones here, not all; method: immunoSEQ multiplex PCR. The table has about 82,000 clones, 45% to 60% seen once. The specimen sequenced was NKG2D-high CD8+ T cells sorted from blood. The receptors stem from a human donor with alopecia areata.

As DNA, the CDR3 is TGTGCCAGCAGTTTAGGAGGATCACCCCTCCACTTT. It encodes CASSLGGSPLHF. J is TRBJ1-6 and V is TRBV27; D unclear. This CDR3 is built from 12 residues. The germline V and J ends were trimmed by 2 bases and 10 bases, with 6 bases remaining between them. In germline, CDR1 is MNHEY, CDR2 SMNVEV (reference sequence).

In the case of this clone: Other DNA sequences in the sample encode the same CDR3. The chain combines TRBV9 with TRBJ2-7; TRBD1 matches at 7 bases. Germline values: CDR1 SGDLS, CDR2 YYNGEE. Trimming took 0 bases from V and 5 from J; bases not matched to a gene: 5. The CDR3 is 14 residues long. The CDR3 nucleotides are TGTGCCAGCAGCGTAGGACAGGGCCGCGACGAGCAGTACTTC. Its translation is CASSVGQGRDEQYF.

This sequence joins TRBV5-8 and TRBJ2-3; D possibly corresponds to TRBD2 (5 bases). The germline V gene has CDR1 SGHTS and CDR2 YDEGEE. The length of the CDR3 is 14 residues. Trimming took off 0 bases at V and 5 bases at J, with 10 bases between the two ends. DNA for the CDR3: TGTGCCAGCAGCTTGGCGGGCCGGGGAGATACGCAGTATTTT. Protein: CASSLAGRGDTQYF.

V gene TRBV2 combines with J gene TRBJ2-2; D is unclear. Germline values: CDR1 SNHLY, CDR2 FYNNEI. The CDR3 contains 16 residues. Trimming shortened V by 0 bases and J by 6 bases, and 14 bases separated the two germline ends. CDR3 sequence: CASSEALGGPPGELFF. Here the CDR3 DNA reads TGTGCCAGCAGTGAAGCGCTTGGTGGACCTCCCGGGGAGCTGTTTTTT. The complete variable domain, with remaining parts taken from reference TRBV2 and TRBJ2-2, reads EPEVTQTPSHQVTQMGQEVILRCVPISNHLYFYWYRQILGQKVEFLVSFYNNEISEKSEIFDDQFSVERPDGSNFTLKIRSTKLEDSAMYFCASSEALGGPPGELFFGEGSRLTVL.

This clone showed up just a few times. CDR3 in amino acids: CASSGGGAGETQYF. CDR3 nucleotides: TGTGCCAGCAGCGGCGGGGGGGCCGGTGAGACCCAGTACTTC. V and J are TRBV9 and TRBJ2-5, with 9 nucleotides matching TRBD2. The J segment lost 5 bases and the V segment lost 3 bases, leaving 5 bases of the junction unmatched. The CDR3 extends over 14 amino acids. Germline V gene lookup returns CDR1 SGDLS and CDR2 YYNGEE.

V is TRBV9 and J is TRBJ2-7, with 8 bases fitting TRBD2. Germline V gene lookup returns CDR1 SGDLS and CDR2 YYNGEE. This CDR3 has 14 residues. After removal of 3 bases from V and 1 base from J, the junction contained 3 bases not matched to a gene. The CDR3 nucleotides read TGTGCCAGCAGCGATGAGCGGGAGTCCTACGAGCAGTACTTC. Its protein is CASSDERESYEQYF.

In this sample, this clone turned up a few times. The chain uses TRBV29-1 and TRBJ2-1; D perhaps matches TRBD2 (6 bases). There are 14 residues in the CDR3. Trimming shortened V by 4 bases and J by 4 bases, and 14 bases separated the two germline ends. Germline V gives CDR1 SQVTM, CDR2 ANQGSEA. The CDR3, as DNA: TGCAGCGTTGCGGGGGACGGCAAATACAATGAGCAGTTCTTC. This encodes CSVAGDGKYNEQFF.

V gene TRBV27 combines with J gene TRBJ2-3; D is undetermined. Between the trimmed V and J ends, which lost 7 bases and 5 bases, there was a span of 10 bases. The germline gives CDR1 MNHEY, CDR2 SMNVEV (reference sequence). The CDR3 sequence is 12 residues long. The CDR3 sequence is CASTDGGDTQYF. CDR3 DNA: TGTGCCAGCACCGACGGCGGAGATACGCAGTATTTT.

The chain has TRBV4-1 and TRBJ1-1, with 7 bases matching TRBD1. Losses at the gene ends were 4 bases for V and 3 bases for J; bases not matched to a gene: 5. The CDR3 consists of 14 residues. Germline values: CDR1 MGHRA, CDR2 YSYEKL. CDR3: CASSPEGGHTEAFF. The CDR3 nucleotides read TGCGCCAGCAGCCCCGAAGGGGGCCACACTGAAGCTTTCTTT.

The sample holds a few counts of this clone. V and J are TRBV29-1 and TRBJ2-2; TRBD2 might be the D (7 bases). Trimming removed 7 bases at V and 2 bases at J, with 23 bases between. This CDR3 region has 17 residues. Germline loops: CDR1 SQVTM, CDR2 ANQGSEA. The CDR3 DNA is TGCAGCGCCTGGGGGGGTCTGGGACACTTAAACACCGGGGAGCTGTTTTTT. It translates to CSAWGGLGHLNTGELFF.

The CDR3 DNA follows: TGTGCCAGCAGCAAGTCCGGGACAGGGTGGGAAGAGACCCAGTACTTC. Translating it yields CASSKSGTGWEETQYF. The chain employs TRBV7-9 and TRBJ2-5; 9 nucleotides agree with TRBD1. The CDR3 spans 16 residues. Germline trimming cut 5 bases from V and 3 bases from J; bases unmatched to any gene: 10. Per the germline V gene, CDR1 is SEHNR and CDR2 is FQNEAQ (reference sequence).

For the CDR3, the DNA is TGTGCCAGCAGATGGGGAAGCTCCTACGAGCAGTACTTC. Amino acids: CASRWGSSYEQYF. This chain links TRBV5-6 with TRBJ2-7; D call uncertain. The CDR3 is 13 amino acids. Germline V lookup: CDR1 SGHDT, CDR2 YYEEEE. Deletions cut 5 bases from V and 0 bases from J, with 9 bases between.

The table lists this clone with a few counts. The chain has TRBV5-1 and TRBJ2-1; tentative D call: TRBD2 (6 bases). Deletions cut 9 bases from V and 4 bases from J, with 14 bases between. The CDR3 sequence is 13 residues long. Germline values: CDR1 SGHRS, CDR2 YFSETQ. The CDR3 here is CATRWEAYNEQFF. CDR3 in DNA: TGCGCCACCCGCTGGGAGGCATACAATGAGCAGTTCTTC. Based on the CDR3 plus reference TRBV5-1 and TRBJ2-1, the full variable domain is KAGVTQTPRYLIKTRGQQVTLSCSPISGHRSVSWYQQTPGQGLQFLFEYFSETQRNKGNFPGRFSGRQFSNSRSEMNVSTLELGDSALYLCATRWEAYNEQFFGPGTRLTVL.

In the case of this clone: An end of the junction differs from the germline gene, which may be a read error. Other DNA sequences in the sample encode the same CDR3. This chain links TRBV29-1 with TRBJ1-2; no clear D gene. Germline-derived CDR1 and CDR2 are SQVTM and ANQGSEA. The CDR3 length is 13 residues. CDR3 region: CSVEGPGKDGYTF. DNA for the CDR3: TGCAGCGTCGAAGGACCAGGAAAAGATGGCTACACCTTC.

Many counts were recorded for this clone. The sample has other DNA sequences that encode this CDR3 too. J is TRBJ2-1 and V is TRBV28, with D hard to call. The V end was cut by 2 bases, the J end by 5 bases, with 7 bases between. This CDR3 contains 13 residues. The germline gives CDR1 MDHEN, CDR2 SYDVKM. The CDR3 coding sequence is TGTGCCAGCAGTTTACCCGGTAACAATGAGCAGTTCTTC. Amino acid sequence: CASSLPGNNEQFF.

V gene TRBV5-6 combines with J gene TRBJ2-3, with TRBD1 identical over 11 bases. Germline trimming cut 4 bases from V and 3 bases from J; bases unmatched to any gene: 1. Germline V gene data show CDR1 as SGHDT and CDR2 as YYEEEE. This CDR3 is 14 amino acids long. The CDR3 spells CASSGDRGTDTQYF. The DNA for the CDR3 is TGTGCCAGCAGCGGGGACAGGGGGACAGATACGCAGTATTTT.

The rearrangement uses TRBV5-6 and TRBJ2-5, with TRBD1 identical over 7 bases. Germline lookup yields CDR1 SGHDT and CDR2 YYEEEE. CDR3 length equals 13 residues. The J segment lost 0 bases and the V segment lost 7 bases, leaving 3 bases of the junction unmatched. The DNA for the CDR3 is TGTGCCAGCGGGACAGAGTACCAAGAGACCCAGTACTTC. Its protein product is CASGTEYQETQYF.

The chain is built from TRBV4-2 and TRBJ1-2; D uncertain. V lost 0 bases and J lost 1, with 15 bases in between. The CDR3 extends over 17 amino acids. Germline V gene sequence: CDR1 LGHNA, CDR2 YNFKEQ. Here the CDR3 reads CASSQDTQAGRNYGYTF. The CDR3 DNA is TGTGCCAGCAGCCAAGATACTCAGGCAGGCCGTAACTATGGCTACACCTTC.

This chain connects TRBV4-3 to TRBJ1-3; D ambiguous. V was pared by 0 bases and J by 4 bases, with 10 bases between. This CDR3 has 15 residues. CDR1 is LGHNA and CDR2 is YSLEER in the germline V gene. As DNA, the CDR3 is TGCGCCAGCAGCCAAGATCTCACAGCCGGAAACACCATATATTTT. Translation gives CASSQDLTAGNTIYF.

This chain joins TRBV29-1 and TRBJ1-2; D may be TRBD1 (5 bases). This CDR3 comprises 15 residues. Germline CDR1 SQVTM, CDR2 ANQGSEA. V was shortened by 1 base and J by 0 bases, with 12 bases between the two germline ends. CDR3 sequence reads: CSVEGDQRTNYGYTF. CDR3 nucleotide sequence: TGCAGCGTTGAAGGGGACCAGCGTACTAACTATGGCTACACCTTC.

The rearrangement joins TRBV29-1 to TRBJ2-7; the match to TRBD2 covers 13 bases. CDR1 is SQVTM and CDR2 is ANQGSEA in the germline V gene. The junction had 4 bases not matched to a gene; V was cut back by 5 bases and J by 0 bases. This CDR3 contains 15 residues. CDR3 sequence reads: CSVRGLAGYSYEQYF. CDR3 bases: TGCAGCGTTCGGGGACTAGCGGGGTACTCCTACGAGCAGTACTTC.

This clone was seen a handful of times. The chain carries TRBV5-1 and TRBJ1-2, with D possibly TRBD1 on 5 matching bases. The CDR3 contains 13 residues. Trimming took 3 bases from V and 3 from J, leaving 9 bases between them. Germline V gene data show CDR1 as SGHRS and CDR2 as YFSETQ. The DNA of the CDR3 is TGCGCCAGCAGCTGGGACCAGGACTATGGCTACACCTTC. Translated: CASSWDQDYGYTF.

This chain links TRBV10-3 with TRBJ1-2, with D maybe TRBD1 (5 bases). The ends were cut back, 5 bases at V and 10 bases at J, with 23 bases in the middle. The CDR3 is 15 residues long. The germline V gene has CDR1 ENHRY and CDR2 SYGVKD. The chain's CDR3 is CAISLSRGANVNYTF. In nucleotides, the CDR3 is TGTGCCATCAGTCTATCCAGAGGGGCGAACGTCAACTACACCTTC.

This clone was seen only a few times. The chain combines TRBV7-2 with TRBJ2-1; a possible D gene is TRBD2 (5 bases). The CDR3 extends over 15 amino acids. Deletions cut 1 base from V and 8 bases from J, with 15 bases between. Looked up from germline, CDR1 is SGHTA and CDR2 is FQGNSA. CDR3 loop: CASSLVWEFSDEQFF. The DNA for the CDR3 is TGTGCCAGCAGCTTAGTGTGGGAGTTCAGCGATGAGCAGTTCTTC.

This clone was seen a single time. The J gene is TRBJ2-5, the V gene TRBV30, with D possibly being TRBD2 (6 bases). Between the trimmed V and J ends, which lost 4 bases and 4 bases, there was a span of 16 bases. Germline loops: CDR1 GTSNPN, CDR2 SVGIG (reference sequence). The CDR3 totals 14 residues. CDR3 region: CAWISRIGGETQYF. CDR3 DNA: TGTGCCTGGATCTCCCGAATCGGGGGAGAGACCCAGTACTTC.

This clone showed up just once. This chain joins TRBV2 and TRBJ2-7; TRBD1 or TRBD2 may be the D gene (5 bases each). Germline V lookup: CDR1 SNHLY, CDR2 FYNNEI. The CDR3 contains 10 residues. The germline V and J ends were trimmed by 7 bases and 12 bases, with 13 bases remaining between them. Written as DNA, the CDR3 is TGTGCCAGCACAGGGACCCATTTGTACTTC. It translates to CASTGTHLYF.

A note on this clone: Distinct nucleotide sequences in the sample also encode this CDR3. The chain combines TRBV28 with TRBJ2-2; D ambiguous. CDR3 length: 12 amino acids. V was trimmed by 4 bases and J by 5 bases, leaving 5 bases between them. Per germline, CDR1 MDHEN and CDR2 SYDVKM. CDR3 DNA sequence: TGTGCCAGCAGTTCGAGAACCGGGGAGCTGTTTTTT. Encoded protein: CASSSRTGELFF.

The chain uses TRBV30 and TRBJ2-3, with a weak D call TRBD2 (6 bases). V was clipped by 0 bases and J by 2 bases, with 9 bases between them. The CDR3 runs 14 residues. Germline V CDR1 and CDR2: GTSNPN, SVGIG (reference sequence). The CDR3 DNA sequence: TGTGCCTGGAGTGTACGGGGGAACACAGATACGCAGTATTTT. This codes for CAWSVRGNTDTQYF.

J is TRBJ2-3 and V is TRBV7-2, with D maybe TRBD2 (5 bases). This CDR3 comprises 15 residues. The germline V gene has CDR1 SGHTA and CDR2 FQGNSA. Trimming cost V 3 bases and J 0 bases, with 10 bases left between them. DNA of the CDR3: TGTGCCAGCAGCTTTAGCGTGACTAGCACAGATACGCAGTATTTT. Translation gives CASSFSVTSTDTQYF. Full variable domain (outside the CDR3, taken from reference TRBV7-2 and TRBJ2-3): GAGVSQSPSNKVTEKGKDVELRCDPISGHTALYWYRQSLGQGLEFLIYFQGNSAPDKSGLPSDRFSAERTGGSVSTLTIQRTQQEDSAVYLCASSFSVTSTDTQYFGPGTRLTVL.

CDR3 sequence: CASSLGQPQHF. CDR3 DNA: TGTGCCAGCAGTTTGGGACAGCCCCAGCATTTT. J is TRBJ1-5 and V is TRBV28; D remains ambiguous. This CDR3 spans 11 amino acids. Germline-derived CDR1 and CDR2 are MDHEN and SYDVKM. The V end was cut by 3 bases, the J end by 7 bases, with 4 bases between.